This is a list of T cell receptor delta chains from one sample in a study of gamma-delta T cells after stem cell transplantation. TCRdb re-identified clones in the RT-PCR reads via CATT. The data show roughly 2,000 delta-chain clones, with 24% seen just once and around 25% held by the top ten. The specimen sequenced was gamma-delta T cells. The origin of the receptors is a human donor. It is not recorded whose cells these are; they may come from a transplant donor. Both conserved end residues are part of each CDR3. D genes are given only for firm matches. A row's size may be missing; if present it is once, few, many or a size class.

V gene	clone size	D gene	J gene	CDR3 DNA	CDR3 protein
TRDV2	large	TRDD3	TRDJ1	TGTGCCTGTGACACCGTAAATACTGGGGGAAAGGCGTACACCGATAAACTCATCTTT	CACDTVNTGGKAYTDKLIF
TRDV2	medium-sized	-	TRDJ1	TGTGCCTGTCAACAAATGGGGGCCGATAAACTCATCTTT	CACQQMGADKLIF
TRDV1	-	-	TRDJ1	TGTGCTCTTGGGGTCCTTCTTCCTATCGGTTGGGGGGGACCCTACACCGATAAACTCATCTTT	CALGVLLPIGWGGPYTDKLIF
TRDV1	once	-	TRDJ1	TGTGCTCTTGGGGAACTAAAAAGGCTGTCCCTACCGGCGAAACCCGCTGGTAAACTCATCTTT	CALGELKRLSLPAKPAGKLIF
TRDV2	medium-sized	TRDD3	TRDJ1	TGTGCCTGTGACACTGCGTCTCTCCGGAAGGAGGGGGATACGCGGGGACTCATCTTT	CACDTASLRKEGDTRGLIF
TRDV3	medium-sized	TRDD3	TRDJ3	TGTGCCTTTTTGTTGGGGGATACGAACTGGGACACCCGACAGATGTTTTTC	CAFLLGDTNWDTRQMFF
TRDV2	medium-sized	TRDD3	TRDJ1	TGTGCCTGTGACACCGTGGGTACTGGGGGATACGTCGAAGACACCGATAAACTCATCTTT	CACDTVGTGGYVEDTDKLIF
TRDV2	medium-sized	TRDD3	TRDJ1	TGTGCCTGTGACACCCTGGGGGATACCGGGTACACCGATAAACTCATCTTT	CACDTLGDTGYTDKLIF
TRDV3	few	TRDD3	TRDJ1	TGTGCCTTTAATAGCGAAAACCGGGGTCGTGGGGATACGAATAAACTCATCTTT	CAFNSENRGRGDTNKLIF
TRDV2	-	-	TRDJ1	TGTGCCTGTGACACCAATTTTTTGATATGGCCTACTCTAACGTACACCGATAAACTCATCTTT	CACDTNFLIWPTLTYTDKLIF
TRDV2	medium-sized	TRDD3	TRDJ1	TGTGCCTGTGACACTCTGACGTTGGGGGATAGGGTCGATAAACTCATCTTT	CACDTLTLGDRVDKLIF
TRDV1	few	-	TRDJ1	TGTGCTCTTGGGAATATAGAGTCCGGGGGTTTCTCGTTTAGCACCGATAAACTCATCTTT	CALGNIESGGFSFSTDKLIF
TRDV2	medium-sized	-	TRDJ1	TGTGCCTGTGACGGTCTAGGGGGTACTAGTAGCGATAAACTCATCTTT	CACDGLGGTSSDKLIF
TRAV29/DV5	-	TRDD3	TRDJ1	TGTGCAGCAAGCCGCTCTACGATACCAGGGTGGGGGATAAGGGGAACGGCAGATAAACTCATCTTT	CAASRSTIPGWGIRGTADKLIF
TRAV29/DV5	medium-sized	TRDD3	TRDJ1	TGTGCAGCAAGCGATGACTTCCCAGACGTCGCTGGGGGATACACTATGGGGGGGACCGATAAACTCATCTTT	CAASDDFPDVAGGYTMGGTDKLIF
TRDV2	medium-sized	-	TRDJ1	TGTGCCTGTGACTCCGTGGGCCTTTTGCCCGATAAACTCATCTTT	CACDSVGLLPDKLIF
TRDV2	medium-sized	TRDD3	TRDJ1	TGTGCCTGTGACCCACTGGGGGATATGAGGACCGATAAACTCATCTTT	CACDPLGDMRTDKLIF
TRDV3	-	TRDD2	TRDJ1	TGTGCCTTTCACTCCTTCCTACCGTTTCTGGCGCACACCGATAAACTCATCTTT	CAFHSFLPFLAHTDKLIF
TRDV3	-	TRDD3	TRDJ1	TGTGCCTTTTTACCCCGGGTACTGGGGGATACAGGTAAACTCATCTTT	CAFLPRVLGDTGKLIF
TRDV2	medium-sized	TRDD3	TRDJ1	TGTGCCTGTGACACCGTGGGGGGTGGGGGACTCGATAAACTCATCTTT	CACDTVGGGGLDKLIF
TRDV1	few	TRDD3	TRDJ1	TGTGCTCTTGGGGTCCTTTGGGGTGCCGTACTGGGGGACCCTTACGATAAACTCATCTTT	CALGVLWGAVLGDPYDKLIF
TRDV2	-	TRDD3	TRDJ3	TGTGCCTGTGACACCGGTGGGATACGACCCTCCTGGGACACCCGACAGATGTTTTTC	CACDTGGIRPSWDTRQMFF